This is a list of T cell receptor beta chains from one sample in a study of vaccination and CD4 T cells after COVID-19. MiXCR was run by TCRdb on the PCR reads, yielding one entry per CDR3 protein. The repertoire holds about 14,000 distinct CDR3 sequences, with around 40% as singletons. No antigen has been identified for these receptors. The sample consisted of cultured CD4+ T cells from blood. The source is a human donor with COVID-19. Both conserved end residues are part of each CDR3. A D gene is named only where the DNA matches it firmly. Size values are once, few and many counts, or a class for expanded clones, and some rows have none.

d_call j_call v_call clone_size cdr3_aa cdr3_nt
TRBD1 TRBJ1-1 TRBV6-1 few CASRTGAMNTEAFF TGTGCCAGCAGAACAGGGGCAATGAACACTGAAGCTTTCTTT
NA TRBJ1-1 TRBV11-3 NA CASRDRATEAFF TGTGCCAGCAGGGACCGCGCCACTGAAGCTTTCTTT
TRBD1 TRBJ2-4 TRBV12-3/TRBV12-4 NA CASSLRTGGIGIQYF TGTGCCAGCAGTTTGAGAACAGGGGGGATAGGCATTCAGTACTTC
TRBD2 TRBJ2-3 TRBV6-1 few CASRASGGSTDTQYF TGTGCCAGCAGAGCTAGCGGGGGCAGCACAGATACGCAGTATTTT
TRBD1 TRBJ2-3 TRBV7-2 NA CASRVQGAEWYTQYF TGTGCCAGCAGGGTACAGGGGGCGGAGTGGTATACGCAGTATTTT
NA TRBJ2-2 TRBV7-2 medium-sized CASSLALRMNTGELFF TGTGCCAGCAGCTTAGCGCTCCGGATGAACACCGGGGAGCTGTTTTTT
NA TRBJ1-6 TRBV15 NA CATSRDGSENRARNSPLHF TGTGCCACCAGCAGAGATGGGTCGGAGAACAGGGCGAGAAATTCACCCCTCCACTTT
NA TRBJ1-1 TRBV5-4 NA CASSPEGVMALTEAFF TGTGCCAGCAGCCCGGAGGGGGTGATGGCGCTCACTGAAGCTTTCTTT
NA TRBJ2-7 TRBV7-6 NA CASSRTPGANYEQYF TGTGCCAGCAGCCGAACCCCCGGGGCGAACTACGAGCAGTACTTC
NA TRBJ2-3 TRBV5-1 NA CASSLEGGGSDTQYF TGCGCCAGCAGCTTGGAGGGTGGCGGGTCAGATACGCAGTATTTT
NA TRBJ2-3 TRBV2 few CASSGPRGRRTDTQYF TGTGCCAGCAGCGGACCCCGGGGGAGAAGAACAGATACGCAGTATTTT
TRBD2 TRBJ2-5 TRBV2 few CATRYREGETQYF TGTGCCACCAGATATAGGGAGGGGGAGACCCAGTACTTC
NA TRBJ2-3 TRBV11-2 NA CASSPWGNTGPGLVYF TGTGCCAGCAGCCCGTGGGGAAACACGGGGCCGGGTTTAGTATATTTT
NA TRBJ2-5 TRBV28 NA CASSFPLTGTETQYF TGTGCCAGCAGTTTCCCTCTTACAGGGACCGAGACCCAGTACTTC
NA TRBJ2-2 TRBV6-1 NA CASSENLNTGELFF TGTGCCAGCAGTGAGAATTTGAACACCGGGGAGCTGTTTTTT
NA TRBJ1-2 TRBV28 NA CASRLLWSGYTF TGTGCCAGCAGGCTTTTATGGTCTGGCTACACCTTC
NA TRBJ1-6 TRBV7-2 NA CASSLDRGPLHF TGTGCCAGCAGCTTAGATCGGGGTCCCCTCCACTTT
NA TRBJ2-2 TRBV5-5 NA CASSLYRNTGELFF TGTGCCAGCAGCTTGTACAGGAACACCGGGGAGCTGTTTTTT
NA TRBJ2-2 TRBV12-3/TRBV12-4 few CASRSGTNTGELFF TGTGCCAGCAGGTCCGGGACAAACACCGGGGAGCTGTTTTTT
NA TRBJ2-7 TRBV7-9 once CASSPRGVAPYEQYF TGTGCCAGCAGCCCCAGGGGGGTTGCCCCCTACGAGCAGTACTTC
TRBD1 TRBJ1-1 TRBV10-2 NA CATMGQPNTEAFF TGCGCCACCATGGGACAGCCGAACACTGAAGCTTTCTTT
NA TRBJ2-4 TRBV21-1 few CARGLASWGGNIQYF TGTGCCAGAGGACTAGCATCCTGGGGGGGAAACATTCAGTACTTC
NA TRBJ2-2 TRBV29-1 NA CSVGGEQGRVGELFF TGCAGCGTTGGGGGGGAACAGGGACGGGTCGGGGAGCTGTTTTTT
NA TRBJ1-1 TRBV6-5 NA CASSYRGLGNTEAFF TGTGCCAGCAGTTACCGGGGTTTGGGGAACACTGAAGCTTTCTTT
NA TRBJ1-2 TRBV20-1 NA CSAGRGKANYGYTF TGCAGTGCTGGACGGGGGAAGGCTAACTATGGCTACACCTTC
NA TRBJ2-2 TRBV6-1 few CASSEARLTGELFF TGTGCCAGCAGTGAAGCGAGGCTAACCGGGGAGCTGTTTTTT
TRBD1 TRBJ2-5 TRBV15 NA CATSRGGQGGGAQYF TGTGCCACCAGCAGAGGGGGACAGGGAGGGGGGGCCCAGTACTTC
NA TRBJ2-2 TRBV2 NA CASSEWTRGDTGELFF TGTGCCAGCAGTGAATGGACTCGCGGCGACACCGGGGAGCTGTTTTTT
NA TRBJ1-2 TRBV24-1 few CATSDPARGGYTF TGTGCCACCAGTGACCCAGCCCGCGGTGGCTACACCTTC
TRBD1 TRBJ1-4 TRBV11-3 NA CASSLRQGKLFF TGTGCCAGCAGCTTAAGACAGGGAAAACTGTTTTTT
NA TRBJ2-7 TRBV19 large CASSTSVGGSSSYEQYF TGTGCCAGTAGTACATCCGTAGGGGGATCAAGCTCCTACGAGCAGTACTTC
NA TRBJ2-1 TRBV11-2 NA CASSLDRGVEQFF TGTGCCAGCAGCTTAGATCGAGGGGTTGAGCAGTTCTTC
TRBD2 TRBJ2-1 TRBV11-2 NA CASSPTGLAGAYYNEQFF TGTGCCAGCAGCCCAACCGGACTAGCGGGGGCCTACTACAATGAGCAGTTCTTC
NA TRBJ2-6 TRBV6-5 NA CASSYRFSRLVANVLTF TGTGCCAGCAGTTACCGTTTTAGTCGACTAGTGGCCAACGTCCTGACTTTC
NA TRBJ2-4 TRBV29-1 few CSVDRGNIQYF TGCAGCGTTGACCGGGGAAACATTCAGTACTTC
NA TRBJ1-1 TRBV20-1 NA CSAHREGAEAFF TGCAGTGCTCACAGGGAAGGCGCTGAAGCTTTCTTT
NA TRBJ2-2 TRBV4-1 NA CASSQGQGKDTGELFF TGCGCCAGCAGCCAAGGGCAGGGAAAGGACACCGGGGAGCTGTTTTTT
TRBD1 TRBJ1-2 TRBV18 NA CASSPAPGQTNYGYTF TGTGCCAGCTCACCGGCGCCGGGACAGACCAACTATGGCTACACCTTC
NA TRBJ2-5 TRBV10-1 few CASPPGVGETQYF TGCGCCAGCCCCCCCGGGGTGGGGGAGACCCAGTACTTC
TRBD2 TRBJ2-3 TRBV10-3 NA CAISEGLAGGEYF TGTGCCATCAGTGAGGGACTAGCGGGGGGGGAGTATTTT
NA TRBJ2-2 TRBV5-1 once CASSLNFPTPGELFF TGCGCCAGCAGTCTGAATTTCCCTACGCCCGGGGAGCTGTTTTTT
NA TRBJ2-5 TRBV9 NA CASSSRGGGQETQYF TGTGCCAGCAGCTCAAGAGGAGGGGGTCAAGAGACCCAGTACTTC
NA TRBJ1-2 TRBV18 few CASSPVDSQGYGYTF TGTGCCAGCTCACCAGTTGACAGCCAGGGCTATGGCTACACCTTC
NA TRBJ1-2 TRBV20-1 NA CSAPPGGFSYGYTF TGCAGTGCTCCTCCGGGGGGGTTCAGCTATGGCTACACCTTC
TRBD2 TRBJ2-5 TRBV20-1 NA CSASRLAGGPVVGRETQYF TGCAGTGCTTCGAGACTAGCGGGGGGGCCGGTGGTCGGCCGGGAGACCCAGTACTTC
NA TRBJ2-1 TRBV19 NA CASKAQTRNEQFF TGTGCCAGTAAAGCCCAGACTAGGAATGAGCAGTTCTTC
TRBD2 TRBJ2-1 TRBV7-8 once CASSNTSNLAGVQFF TGTGCCAGCAGCAACACATCTAATCTAGCGGGGGTGCAGTTCTTC
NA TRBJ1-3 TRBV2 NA CASSEGSSGNTIYF TGTGCCAGCAGTGAAGGGTCCTCTGGAAACACCATATATTTT
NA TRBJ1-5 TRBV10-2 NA CASSNSQLVNQPQHF TGCGCCAGCAGCAACAGTCAACTGGTCAATCAGCCCCAGCATTTT
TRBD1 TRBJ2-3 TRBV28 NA CASSYPGQGSDTQYF TGTGCCAGCAGTTATCCAGGACAGGGATCAGATACGCAGTATTTT
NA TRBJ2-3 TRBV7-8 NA CASSLFQLSTDTQYF TGTGCCAGCAGCTTGTTCCAGCTTAGCACAGATACGCAGTATTTT
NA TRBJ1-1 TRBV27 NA CASSLRGNTDTEAFF TGTGCCAGCAGTTTACGGGGGAATACGGACACTGAAGCTTTCTTT
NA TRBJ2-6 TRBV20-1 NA CSARGSGYSGANVLTF TGCAGTGCTAGGGGTTCAGGGTACTCTGGGGCCAACGTCCTGACTTTC
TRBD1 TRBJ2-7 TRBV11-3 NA CASRRDSHYEQYF TGTGCCAGCAGACGGGACAGCCACTACGAGCAGTACTTC